A single sample is the source of the 24 T cell receptor beta chains below, sequenced in a study of PD-1 blockade in classical Hodgkin lymphoma. All the patients suffered relapse after autologous stem cell transplantation, and brentuximab vedotin exposure differed. Using immunoSEQ multiplex PCR, the repertoire was profiled, and TCRdb retains in-frame clones only, with some absent. The sample records 15,000 to 20,000 clones, about 76% being singletons. Sequenced here: peripheral blood mononuclear cells (PBMCs), sampled before the second cycle of nivolumab. The receptors stem from a human donor with classical Hodgkin lymphoma.

This clone was picked up one time. This chain links TRBV28 with TRBJ2-1; 7 bases are shared with TRBD1. The V gene end was trimmed by 2 bases and the J gene end by 10 bases; junction bases not matched to a gene: 11. The CDR3 is 15 amino acids. Germline CDR1 and CDR2: MDHEN and SYDVKM. This CDR3 reads CASSLPGTVALEQFF. For the CDR3, the DNA is TGTGCCAGCAGTTTACCTGGGACAGTGGCTCTGGAGCAGTTCTTC.

This clone was seen more than once but under ten times. This chain joins TRBV9 and TRBJ2-1; D possibly corresponds to TRBD2 (6 bases). Germline CDR1 SGDLS, CDR2 YYNGEE. The CDR3 runs to 13 residues. V was clipped by 6 bases and J by 7 bases, with 14 bases between them. The CDR3 spells CASTPGGRNEQFF. CDR3 DNA: TGTGCCAGCACCCCCGGGGGTAGGAATGAGCAGTTCTTC.

This clone was seen more than once but under ten times. The V gene is TRBV9, the J gene TRBJ2-7; TRBD2 matches 8 bases. The CDR3 is 14 residues long. Per germline, CDR1 SGDLS and CDR2 YYNGEE. V trimming: 3 bases; J trimming: 5 bases; junction bases outside the gene matches: 7. The CDR3 here is CASSGITGGDEQYF. The CDR3, as DNA: TGTGCCAGCAGCGGCATAACGGGGGGGGACGAGCAGTACTTC. Together with reference TRBV9 and TRBJ2-7, the CDR3 gives the full variable domain: DSGVTQTPKHLITATGQRVTLRCSPRSGDLSVYWYQQSLDQGLQFLIQYYNGEERAKGNILERFSAQQFPDLHSELNLSSLELGDSALYFCASSGITGGDEQYFGPGTRLTVT.

The chain is built from TRBV11-2 and TRBJ2-7; no reliable D call. V lost 0 bases and J 7 bases, leaving 4 bases between the germline ends. The V gene's germline CDR1 is SGHAT and CDR2 FQNNGV. This CDR3 has 11 amino acids. This CDR3 reads CASSLDREQYF. CDR3 sequence (DNA): TGTGCCAGCAGCTTAGACCGGGAGCAGTACTTC.

The rearrangement uses TRBV9 and TRBJ2-5; possible D gene TRBD2, 6 bases. V lost 0 bases and J 10 bases, leaving 16 bases between the germline ends. CDR3 length equals 14 residues. Per the germline V gene, CDR1 is SGDLS and CDR2 is YYNGEE. CDR3 nucleotides: TGTGCCAGCAGCGTAGGGGACCTCACGGGGGACCAGTACTTC. Residues: CASSVGDLTGDQYF.

V is TRBV19 and J is TRBJ2-3, with D perhaps matching TRBD2 (6 bases). This CDR3 comprises 13 residues. The germline CDR1 and CDR2 sequences are LNHDA and SQIVND (reference sequence). V lost 4 bases, J lost 8 bases, and 13 bases lay in between. CDR3 in DNA: TGTGCCAGTAGTAGACGGGGGTCCGGTACGCAGTATTTT. As protein: CASSRRGSGTQYF.

The rearrangement joins TRBV28 to TRBJ2-3; TRBD2 matches at 9 bases. CDR1 MDHEN and CDR2 SYDVKM come from the germline V gene. The junction had 11 bases not matched to a gene; V was cut back by 7 bases and J by 6 bases. The CDR3 covers 15 residues. This CDR3 is CASTPAGGRMDTQYF. The CDR3 nucleotides are TGTGCCAGCACCCCAGCGGGAGGCCGCATGGATACGCAGTATTTT.

The V call is TRBV19, the J call TRBJ1-6; 7 bases are a match to TRBD1. CDR1 is LNHDA and CDR2 is SQIVND in the germline V gene (reference sequence). With 3 bases clipped from V and 7 bases from J, the junction kept 9 bases outside the gene matches. This CDR3 is 16 amino acids long. This CDR3 is CASSIGPGQHNSPLHF. The CDR3 DNA is TGTGCCAGTAGTATTGGGCCGGGACAGCACAATTCACCCCTCCACTTT.

This chain links TRBV6-1 with TRBJ1-2, with no clear D. Germline values: CDR1 MNHNS, CDR2 SASEGT. The CDR3 runs 14 residues. Trimming took off 7 bases at V and 2 bases at J, with 14 bases between the two ends. The CDR3 spells CASTEATFNYGYTF. CDR3 DNA: TGTGCCAGCACCGAAGCGACTTTCAACTATGGCTACACCTTC.

This chain uses TRBV19 with TRBJ2-7, with D tentatively TRBD1 (5 bases). The CDR3 consists of 15 residues. The germline gives CDR1 LNHDA, CDR2 SQIVND (reference sequence). Trimming left V 4 bases short and J 4 bases short, with 17 bases between. Written as DNA, the CDR3 is TGTGCCAGTAGTAAACAGGCGGAGCCCTCTTACGAGCAGTACTTC. The encoded protein is CASSKQAEPSYEQYF.

By its share, this clone is medium-sized (0.01 to 0.1%). The same CDR3 arises from other DNA sequences in this sample as well. For the CDR3, the DNA is TGTGCCAGCAGCTTGTCGGCAGGTAGAAAGACCCAGTACTTC. As protein: CASSLSAGRKTQYF. The rearrangement joins TRBV5-6 to TRBJ2-5; D is unresolved. Trimming shortened V by 1 base and J by 6 bases, and 13 bases separated the two germline ends. From germline, CDR1 is SGHDT and CDR2 YYEEEE. The CDR3 runs to 14 residues.

This clone was detected a few times. The chain combines TRBV6-4 with TRBJ2-1; TRBD2 matches 10 bases. Germline lookup yields CDR1 MRHNA and CDR2 SNTAGT. J gave up 7 bases and V 6 bases, and 9 bases lay outside the gene matches. This CDR3 contains 15 residues. DNA for the CDR3: TGTGCCAGCAGCGAAGGGGCTAGCGGGGGAAATGAGCAGTTCTTC. Amino acids: CASSEGASGGNEQFF.

The CDR3: CASSATAPSNTQYF. CDR3 bases: TGTGCCAGCAGCGCCACAGCCCCATCAAATACGCAGTATTTT. The J gene is TRBJ2-3, the V gene TRBV9, with D unclear. Germline V gives CDR1 SGDLS, CDR2 YYNGEE. V was pared by 3 bases and J by 7 bases, with 15 bases between. The CDR3 loop spans 14 amino acids.

The chain uses TRBV7-9 and TRBJ2-1; 12 nucleotides align to TRBD2. CDR3 length: 15 amino acids. After removal of 7 bases from V and 10 bases from J, the junction contained 11 bases not matched to a gene. Germline values: CDR1 SEHNR, CDR2 FQNEAQ (reference sequence). The CDR3: CASNLAGGTSGEQFF. The CDR3 nucleotides are TGTGCCAGCAACCTTGCTGGTGGGACTAGCGGGGAGCAGTTCTTC. The full variable domain, its missing parts supplied by reference TRBV7-9 and TRBJ2-1, is DTGVSQNPRHKITKRGQNVTFRCDPISEHNRLYWYRQTLGQGPEFLTYFQNEAQLEKSRLLSDRFSAERPKGSFSTLEIQRTEQGDSAMYLCASNLAGGTSGEQFFGPGTRLTVL.

This clone was observed a single time. The chain employs TRBV7-9 and TRBJ1-4, with D possibly matching TRBD1 (6 bases). Between the trimmed V and J ends, which lost 1 base and 3 bases, there was a span of 9 bases. Germline V CDR1 and CDR2: SEHNR, FQNEAQ (reference sequence). CDR3 length: 15 amino acids. The CDR3 DNA reads as TGTGCCAGCAGCTTAGACAGGGCGGCTAATGAAAAACTGTTTTTT. This sequence encodes CASSLDRAANEKLFF.

This chain connects TRBV4-3 to TRBJ2-7; the match to TRBD1 covers 7 bases. This CDR3 contains 16 residues. Germline CDR1 and CDR2: LGHNA and YSLEER. J gave up 2 bases and V 4 bases, and 11 bases lay outside the gene matches. CDR3 sequence reads: CASSPQGLGGPYEQYF. In DNA form, the CDR3 reads TGCGCCAGCAGCCCACAGGGGTTAGGGGGCCCCTACGAGCAGTACTTC.

This clone was picked up a small number of times. This chain connects TRBV10-3 to TRBJ1-1; D remains ambiguous. Germline CDR1 and CDR2: ENHRY and SYGVKD. V lost 2 bases and J 1 base, leaving 2 bases between the germline ends. This CDR3 is built from 12 residues. The CDR3 DNA reads TGTGCCATCAGTGAGAGGAACACTGAAGCTTTCTTT. Amino acid sequence: CAISERNTEAFF.

This clone was seen just once. The chain couples TRBV7-9 to TRBJ1-2; TRBD1 is a possible D gene (6 bases). CDR1 is SEHNR, CDR2 FQNEAQ, per germline (reference sequence). This CDR3 has 15 amino acids. Trimming stripped 4 bases from V and 4 bases from J, with 16 bases between. The CDR3 is CASSYGTSALYGYTF. The CDR3 bases are TGTGCCAGCAGCTACGGGACATCGGCCCTCTATGGCTACACCTTC.

As DNA, the CDR3 is TGTGCCAGCAGCTTGGGAAGCTCCTACAATGAGCAGTTCTTC. Its protein is CASSLGSSYNEQFF. J is TRBJ2-1 and V is TRBV7-3; no reliable D call. V was cut by 3 bases and J by 0 bases, with 6 bases left in between. Germline values: CDR1 SGHTA, CDR2 FQGTGA. The CDR3 is 14 residues long.

The gene calls are TRBV6-5 and TRBJ2-1; D is undetermined. The CDR3 extends over 10 amino acids. The germline gives CDR1 MNHEY, CDR2 SVGAGI. V lost 3 bases, J lost 7 bases, and 1 base lay in between. CDR3 sequence reads: CASSYNEQFF. The CDR3 DNA reads TGTGCCAGCAGTTATAATGAGCAGTTCTTC.

The chain uses TRBV6-6 and TRBJ2-5; 13 nucleotides align to TRBD2. V lost 7 bases to trimming and J lost 2 bases; unmatched junction nucleotides: 4. Germline-derived CDR1 and CDR2 are MNHNY and SVGAGI (reference sequence). The CDR3 consists of 15 residues. CDR3 sequence (DNA): TGTGCCAGCACCAGACTAGCGGGGGGACAAGAGACCCAGTACTTC. Translated: CASTRLAGGQETQYF.

This chain links TRBV29-1 with TRBJ2-5, with TRBD1 as a possible D gene (6 bases). Trimming removed 4 bases from V and 2 bases from J, with 11 bases in between. CDR1 and CDR2 (germline): SQVTM, ANQGSEA. The CDR3 is made up of 13 amino acids. CDR3 bases: TGCAGCGTTGCCCCCGGACAGCAAGAGACCCAGTACTTC. This translates into CSVAPGQQETQYF.

The chain employs TRBV6-1 and TRBJ2-3; 8 bases are shared with TRBD2. Germline V gene lookup returns CDR1 MNHNS and CDR2 SASEGT. The CDR3 sequence is 12 residues long. After removal of 11 bases from V and 4 bases from J, the junction contained 5 bases not matched to a gene. The CDR3 DNA is TGTGCCTCTCGGCGGGAGGCAGATACGCAGTATTTT. Residues: CASRREADTQYF.

V and J are TRBV5-1 and TRBJ2-1, with D possibly being TRBD1 (6 bases). V lost 5 bases to trimming and J lost 3 bases, with 18 bases between them. The V gene's germline CDR1 is SGHRS and CDR2 YFSETQ. The CDR3 runs to 16 residues. The chain's CDR3 is CASRSGTQFDYNEQFF. DNA of the CDR3: TGCGCCAGCAGGTCCGGGACACAATTTGACTACAATGAGCAGTTCTTC.